This passage covers 25 T cell receptor beta chains from one sample sequenced in a study of blood T cell repertoires in COVID-19. Clones were sequenced by immunoSEQ multiplex PCR, and TCRdb holds only the in-frame ones, with some missing. The profile shows about 110,000 clones, approximately 70% of them singletons. Sequences were obtained from peripheral blood. These receptor sequences come from a woman aged 60-75 years with acute or convalescent COVID-19.

The chain has TRBV29-1 and TRBJ2-2; 9 nucleotides match TRBD1. CDR3 length equals 16 residues. Germline trimming cut 7 bases from V and 1 base from J; bases unmatched to any gene: 10. Looked up from germline, CDR1 is SQVTM and CDR2 is ANQGSEA. Here the CDR3 reads CSALSGQGRNTGELFF. The CDR3, as DNA: TGCAGCGCCCTGTCGGGACAGGGAAGGAACACCGGGGAGCTGTTTTTT.

This chain uses TRBV27 with TRBJ1-2, with 8 bases lining up with TRBD1. The germline CDR1 and CDR2 sequences are MNHEY and SMNVEV (reference sequence). This CDR3 is built from 16 residues. With V trimmed by 0 bases and J by 8 bases, 11 bases remained unmatched. The CDR3 DNA sequence: TGTGCCAGCAGTTTATCGGGCCCGGACAGGGCTAACGGCTACACCTTC. Amino acids: CASSLSGPDRANGYTF.

The rearrangement uses TRBV12-3 or TRBV12-4 and TRBJ1-4, with D perhaps matching TRBD1 (6 bases). V was pared by 9 bases and J by 8 bases, with 16 bases between. This CDR3 region has 13 residues. This CDR3 is CASNRARAEKLFF. The CDR3 DNA follows: TGTGCCAGTAACAGGGCTAGGGCGGAAAAACTGTTTTTT.

The genes are TRBV24-1 and TRBJ2-3; 11 nucleotides agree with TRBD2. V shed 4 bases, J shed 6 bases, and the junction held 11 bases outside the gene matches. Per the germline V gene, CDR1 is KGHDR and CDR2 is SFDVKD. This CDR3 has 17 amino acids. This CDR3 reads CATSDPLAGGPSDTQYF. The DNA of the CDR3 is TGTGCCACCAGTGACCCTCTAGCGGGGGGACCTTCGGATACGCAGTATTTT.

The chain links TRBV7-2 to TRBJ1-3; weak D call: TRBD1 (5 bases). The V end lost 1 base, the J end lost 4 bases, and 14 bases lay between the germline ends. Germline lookup yields CDR1 SGHTA and CDR2 FQGNSA. CDR3 size: 16 residues. The CDR3 bases are TGTGCCAGCAGCTTAGGGTTGGCCAGGGCGGGAAACACCATATATTTT. Its protein product is CASSLGLARAGNTIYF.

This sequence joins TRBV11-2 and TRBJ2-7, with 9 nucleotides matching TRBD1. This CDR3 contains 17 residues. The germline V gene encodes CDR1 SGHAT and CDR2 FQNNGV. V dropped 5 bases and J dropped 4; count of bases not matched to a gene: 15. The CDR3 coding sequence is TGTGCCAGCAGCCGAACGTTGGGACAGGGCATTGGTTACGAGCAGTACTTC. Amino acid sequence: CASSRTLGQGIGYEQYF.

This chain joins TRBV6-5 and TRBJ1-5; D remains unclear. V lost 5 bases to trimming and J lost 2 bases, with 7 bases between them. This CDR3 comprises 13 residues. Germline CDR1 reads MNHEY; CDR2 reads SVGAGI. Written as DNA, the CDR3 is TGTGCCAGCAGTCGAGGGCGCAATCAGCCCCAGCATTTT. Protein sequence: CASSRGRNQPQHF.

The chain joins TRBV2 to TRBJ1-5; 10 nucleotides match TRBD1. Germline loops: CDR1 SNHLY, CDR2 FYNNEI. The ends lost 3 bases at V and 0 bases at J; junction bases unmatched: 11. The CDR3 has 19 residues. CDR3 DNA sequence: TGTGCCAGCAGTGAGCGATTACCGGGACAGGGGCGTAGCAATCAGCCCCAGCATTTT. This gives the protein CASSERLPGQGRSNQPQHF. Together with reference TRBV2 and TRBJ1-5, the CDR3 gives the full variable domain: EPEVTQTPSHQVTQMGQEVILRCVPISNHLYFYWYRQILGQKVEFLVSFYNNEISEKSEIFDDQFSVERPDGSNFTLKIRSTKLEDSAMYFCASSERLPGQGRSNQPQHFGDGTRLSIL.

The chain links TRBV6-2 or TRBV6-3 to TRBJ2-3, with TRBD1 as a possible D gene (6 bases). Trimming cost V 6 bases and J 0 bases, with 10 bases left between them. The CDR3 covers 14 residues. Germline V gives CDR1 MNHEY, CDR2 SVGEGT. The CDR3 is CASSLQGSTDTQYF. The CDR3, as DNA: TGTGCCAGCAGCTTACAGGGTAGCACAGATACGCAGTATTTT.

This sequence joins TRBV6-1 and TRBJ2-1; D is unclear. Deletions cut 2 bases from V and 6 bases from J, with 5 bases between. Germline assignment: CDR1 MNHNS and CDR2 SASEGT. The CDR3 runs to 12 residues. CDR3 sequence reads: CASSEFSNEQFF. Here the CDR3 DNA reads TGTGCCAGCAGTGAATTTAGCAATGAGCAGTTCTTC.

V is TRBV28 and J is TRBJ1-1; D is perhaps TRBD1 (6 bases). The CDR3 runs 13 residues. Trimming cost V 5 bases and J 7 bases, with 14 bases left between them. The germline gives CDR1 MDHEN, CDR2 SYDVKM. CDR3 coding DNA: TGTGCCAGCAGTCCGCACAGGGAACTTGAAGCTTTCTTT. It translates to CASSPHRELEAFF.

The rearrangement uses TRBV12-5 and TRBJ1-5, with D uncertain. CDR3 length: 12 residues. CDR1 LGHNT and CDR2 FRNRAP come from the germline V gene. The V end was cut by 6 bases, the J end by 3 bases, with 6 bases between. The CDR3 loop reads CASGRDNQPQHF. The CDR3 region has the DNA TGTGCTAGTGGCCGCGACAATCAGCCCCAGCATTTT.

J is TRBJ1-4 and V is TRBV15, with 9 bases that match TRBD1. V was pared by 1 base and J by 16 bases, with 4 bases of the junction left unmatched. This CDR3 comprises 12 residues. Germline assignment: CDR1 LNHNV and CDR2 YYDKDF (reference sequence). This CDR3 reads CATSRGGQGQFF. The CDR3 nucleotides read TGTGCCACCAGCAGAGGGGGACAGGGCCAGTTTTTT. The variable domain in full, completed from reference TRBV15 and TRBJ1-4, reads DAMVIQNPRYQVTQFGKPVTLSCSQTLNHNVMYWYQQKSSQAPKLLFHYYDKDFNNEADTPDNFQSRRPNTSFCFLDIRSPGLGDTAMYLCATSRGGQGQFFGSGTQLSVL.

The DNA for the CDR3 is TGCGCCAGCAGCCAAGGTACCTACAGAGGCACAGCCACTAGAAATGAAAAACTGTTTTTT. Its protein product is CASSQGTYRGTATRNEKLFF. This chain connects TRBV4-1 to TRBJ1-4; D unclear. Trimming removed 1 base at V and 5 bases at J, with 26 bases between. Germline CDR1 is MGHRA and CDR2 is YSYEKL. This CDR3 contains 20 residues.

The gene calls are TRBV28 and TRBJ1-2, with D unclear. This CDR3 comprises 12 residues. Trimming removed 6 bases from V and 4 bases from J, with 9 bases in between. The germline V gene has CDR1 MDHEN and CDR2 SYDVKM. CDR3 bases: TGTGCCAGCAGCCGCCACAGCTATGGCTACACCTTC. Translating gives CASSRHSYGYTF.

The chain uses TRBV9 and TRBJ2-7; 10 bases align to TRBD1. V shed 0 bases and J 3 bases; nucleotides not matched to a gene: 3. CDR1 is SGDLS, CDR2 YYNGEE, per germline. This CDR3 is 15 amino acids long. The CDR3 sequence is CASSVGTGGNYEQYF. CDR3 bases: TGTGCCAGCAGCGTAGGGACAGGGGGGAACTACGAGCAGTACTTC. Full variable domain (rest looked up from reference TRBV9 and TRBJ2-7): DSGVTQTPKHLITATGQRVTLRCSPRSGDLSVYWYQQSLDQGLQFLIQYYNGEERAKGNILERFSAQQFPDLHSELNLSSLELGDSALYFCASSVGTGGNYEQYFGPGTRLTVT.

This clone was observed once. The CDR3 region is CASSPQLGGISDTQYF. CDR3 in DNA: TGTGCCAGCAGTCCACAATTGGGGGGGATTTCAGATACGCAGTATTTT. The chain combines TRBV28 with TRBJ2-3; 7 nucleotides align to TRBD2. CDR1 is MDHEN, CDR2 SYDVKM, per germline. V trimming: 5 bases; J trimming: 4 bases; junction bases outside the gene matches: 12. The CDR3 contains 16 residues.

The gene calls are TRBV5-1 and TRBJ2-2; D possibly corresponds to TRBD2 (6 bases). V lost 0 bases, J lost 3 bases, and 9 bases lay in between. The germline gives CDR1 SGHRS, CDR2 YFSETQ. The CDR3 is made up of 15 amino acids. This CDR3 is CASSLEGRHTGELFF. CDR3 nucleotide sequence: TGCGCCAGCAGCTTGGAAGGGAGGCACACCGGGGAGCTGTTTTTT.

The gene calls are TRBV5-5 and TRBJ1-1; D is undetermined. The germline V gene encodes CDR1 SGHKS and CDR2 YYEKEE (reference sequence). The germline V and J ends were trimmed by 4 bases and 0 bases, with 7 bases remaining between them. This CDR3 has 13 amino acids. The CDR3 DNA is TGTGCCAGCAGCCCGGTTTTGAACACTGAAGCTTTCTTT. This translates into CASSPVLNTEAFF.

Here the CDR3 DNA reads TGTGCCAGCACTGACCGTGGAAGGGGAAACGAAAAACTGTTTTTT. As protein: CASTDRGRGNEKLFF. The chain has TRBV7-9 and TRBJ1-4; D may be TRBD1 (5 bases). V gave up 7 bases and J gave up 8 bases, with 20 bases separating them. The CDR3 totals 15 residues. The germline gives CDR1 SEHNR, CDR2 FQNEAQ (reference sequence). The whole variable domain, remainder taken from reference TRBV7-9 and TRBJ1-4, is DTGVSQNPRHKITKRGQNVTFRCDPISEHNRLYWYRQTLGQGPEFLTYFQNEAQLEKSRLLSDRFSAERPKGSFSTLEIQRTEQGDSAMYLCASTDRGRGNEKLFFGSGTQLSVL.

This sequence joins TRBV4-3 and TRBJ2-1; 9 bases fit TRBD2. Germline CDR1 is LGHNA and CDR2 is YSLEER. V shed 0 bases, J shed 10 bases, and the junction held 7 bases outside the gene matches. There are 15 residues in the CDR3. The CDR3, as DNA: TGCGCCAGCAGCCAAGATTATAGGCTAGCGGGGGAGCAGTTCTTC. Translation: CASSQDYRLAGEQFF.

The chain links TRBV18 to TRBJ1-5, with 9 positions matching TRBD1. J was trimmed by 2 bases and V by 2 bases; bases with no gene match: 4. This CDR3 is built from 16 residues. Germline V gene data show CDR1 as KGHSH and CDR2 as LQKENI. This CDR3 reads CASSPSRDRGNQPQHF. The CDR3 bases are TGTGCCAGCTCACCAAGCCGGGACAGGGGCAATCAGCCCCAGCATTTT.

This chain joins TRBV19 and TRBJ2-1; D not certain. V gave up 1 base and J gave up 1 base, with 14 bases separating them. CDR1 LNHDA and CDR2 SQIVND come from the germline V gene (reference sequence). This CDR3 region has 17 residues. The CDR3 region has the DNA TGTGCCAGTAGTATAGGCCTGACGAGGCCGTCCTACAATGAGCAGTTCTTC. Residues: CASSIGLTRPSYNEQFF.

V is TRBV29-1 and J is TRBJ2-1; TRBD2 matches at 9 bases. With V trimmed by 7 bases and J by 9 bases, 10 bases remained unmatched. CDR3 size: 13 residues. Germline CDR1 SQVTM, CDR2 ANQGSEA. CDR3 DNA: TGCAGCGCCTGGGGCGGGGGGGCTGGTGAGCAGTTCTTC. Translated, it gives CSAWGGGAGEQFF.

V usage is TRBV29-1 and J usage is TRBJ1-2; no clear D gene. The V and J ends lost 0 bases and 7 bases respectively, with 9 bases between them. CDR1 and CDR2 from the germline V gene are SQVTM and ANQGSEA. The CDR3 is made up of 12 amino acids. The CDR3 loop is CSVEDRVSGYTF. In DNA, the CDR3 is TGCAGCGTTGAAGACCGGGTGAGTGGCTACACCTTC. Complete variable domain (other parts from reference TRBV29-1 and TRBJ1-2): SAVISQKPSRDICQRGTSLTIQCQVDSQVTMMFWYRQQPGQSLTLIATANQGSEATYESGFVIDKFPISRPNLTFSTLTVSNMSPEDSSIYLCSVEDRVSGYTFGSGTRLTVV.